The 24 T cell receptor beta chains reported below all come from one sample, sequenced in a study of T-cell memory formation after mild COVID-19. TCRdb re-analysed the 5' RACE reads in MiXCR, keeping a single row per CDR3 protein. There are a few hundred thousand distinct CDR3 sequences in the sample; 20% to 25% occur only once, and around 8.8% lies in the top ten. The sample taken for sequencing was PBMCs or a T cell subset sorted from them (not recorded which). The receptor source for this set is an adult woman who had mild COVID-19 (a few samples of this study predate the infection). Cell type and time point are not known.

The V and J genes are TRBV29-1 and TRBJ1-1; TRBD1 is a possible D gene (6 bases). CDR3 size: 15 residues. The V end was cut by 3 bases, the J end by 0 bases, with 14 bases between. Germline V gene sequence: CDR1 SQVTM, CDR2 ANQGSEA. The CDR3 loop reads CSVETRQDMNTEAFF. The CDR3 nucleotides are TGCAGCGTTGAGACCCGACAGGACATGAACACTGAAGCTTTCTTT. The whole variable domain, remainder taken from reference TRBV29-1 and TRBJ1-1, is SAVISQKPSRDICQRGTSLTIQCQVDSQVTMMFWYRQQPGQSLTLIATANQGSEATYESGFVIDKFPISRPNLTFSTLTVSNMSPEDSSIYLCSVETRQDMNTEAFFGQGTRLTVV.

This chain connects TRBV12-3 or TRBV12-4 to TRBJ2-2, with TRBD2 matching over 8 bases. Losses at the gene ends were 4 bases for V and 1 base for J; bases not matched to a gene: 8. The CDR3 runs to 17 residues. Here the CDR3 reads CASSSLDSGKNTGELFF. The CDR3 region has the DNA TGTGCCAGCAGTTCCCTGGATAGCGGGAAGAACACCGGGGAGCTGTTTTTT.

The V call is TRBV2, the J call TRBJ2-1, with 7 bases identical to TRBD2. The CDR3 consists of 18 residues. V dropped 2 bases and J dropped 0; count of bases not matched to a gene: 10. The germline V gene encodes CDR1 SNHLY and CDR2 FYNNEI. CDR3 bases: TGTGCCAGCAGTGAACGGCCTAGCGGAGGAAGCTCCTACAATGAGCAGTTCTTC. It codes for CASSERPSGGSSYNEQFF. The full variable domain, with the rest looked up from reference TRBV2 and TRBJ2-1, is EPEVTQTPSHQVTQMGQEVILRCVPISNHLYFYWYRQILGQKVEFLVSFYNNEISEKSEIFDDQFSVERPDGSNFTLKIRSTKLEDSAMYFCASSERPSGGSSYNEQFFGPGTRLTVL.

This clonotype was counted only a few times. This sequence joins TRBV12-3 or TRBV12-4 and TRBJ2-3; D is uncertain. This CDR3 has 16 amino acids. Between the trimmed V and J ends, which lost 1 base and 5 bases, there was a span of 16 bases. The CDR3 region is CASSLVYLDRGDTQYF. The CDR3 DNA follows: TGTGCCAGCAGTTTAGTGTACCTAGACCGTGGAGATACGCAGTATTTT.

This clonotype showed up just a few times. This rearrangement joins TRBV5-1 to TRBJ1-5; 8 bases line up with TRBD1. Germline V gives CDR1 SGHRS, CDR2 YFSETQ. This CDR3 is built from 15 residues. With V trimmed by 4 bases and J by 0 bases, 3 bases remained unmatched. DNA for the CDR3: TGCGCCAGCAGCCCACAGGGGGATAGCAATCAGCCCCAGCATTTT. Translating it yields CASSPQGDSNQPQHF.

The chain recombines TRBV6-5 with TRBJ2-5; D may match TRBD1 or TRBD2 (5 bases each). CDR3 length equals 14 residues. Germline CDR1 MNHEY, CDR2 SVGAGI. V was shortened by 6 bases and J by 7 bases, with 18 bases between the two germline ends. CDR3 sequence (DNA): TGTGCCAGCAGGCCCGCGAGGGGCCAGTGGACCCAGTACTTC. Translation gives CASRPARGQWTQYF.

This clonotype was detected a few times. V is TRBV2 and J is TRBJ2-7, with 10 positions matching TRBD1. This CDR3 spans 13 amino acids. J gave up 5 bases and V 6 bases, and 4 bases lay outside the gene matches. The germline V gene has CDR1 SNHLY and CDR2 FYNNEI. The chain's CDR3 is CASRRTGGHEQYF. The DNA of the CDR3 is TGTGCCAGCAGAAGGACAGGGGGGCACGAGCAGTACTTC.

This rearrangement joins TRBV12-3 or TRBV12-4 to TRBJ2-2, with D possibly being TRBD1 or TRBD2 (6 bases each). The CDR3 loop spans 16 amino acids. Trimming left V 6 bases short and J 4 bases short, with 18 bases between. The CDR3 reads CASRKGELAGTGELFF. Here the CDR3 DNA reads TGTGCCAGCAGGAAGGGGGAACTAGCAGGCACCGGGGAGCTGTTTTTT.

This clonotype was seen a handful of times. This chain uses TRBV6-2 or TRBV6-3 with TRBJ2-1, with 13 positions matching TRBD2. Germline V CDR1 and CDR2: MNHEY, SVGEGT. Trimming at V came to 4 bases and at J to 3 bases, leaving 9 bases not matched to a gene. This CDR3 is 18 amino acids long. The CDR3 is CASSFGLAGEEFYNEQFF. CDR3 DNA: TGTGCCAGCAGTTTCGGACTAGCGGGAGAAGAATTCTACAATGAGCAGTTCTTC.

The chain couples TRBV14 to TRBJ1-1; unclear D gene. CDR3 length: 16 residues. Germline CDR1 and CDR2: SGHDN and FVKESK. V was cut by 0 bases and J by 0 bases, with 11 bases left in between. The CDR3 reads CASSQDLGRMNTEAFF. The CDR3 DNA follows: TGTGCCAGCAGCCAAGATTTGGGCAGAATGAACACTGAAGCTTTCTTT.

The chain carries TRBV11-2 and TRBJ1-1, with D maybe TRBD1 (5 bases). The CDR3 has 15 amino acids. Germline V gene lookup returns CDR1 SGHAT and CDR2 FQNNGV. The V end lost 5 bases, the J end lost 0 bases, and 13 bases lay between the germline ends. For the CDR3, the DNA is TGTGCCAGCAGCCCTCCGGGGGGAATGAACACTGAAGCTTTCTTT. Residues: CASSPPGGMNTEAFF.

Only a few counts were recorded for this clonotype. The V gene is TRBV20-1, the J gene TRBJ2-3; D is uncertain. CDR1 is DFQATT and CDR2 is SNEGSKA in the germline V gene (reference sequence). Trimming stripped 3 bases from V and 2 bases from J, with 15 bases between. CDR3 length: 15 residues. CDR3 loop: CSARDEGSFTDTQYF. CDR3 DNA: TGCAGTGCTAGGGACGAAGGGTCATTCACAGATACGCAGTATTTT.

The chain links TRBV7-9 to TRBJ2-7; 8 positions agree with TRBD1. This CDR3 is 13 amino acids long. CDR1 and CDR2 from the germline V gene are SEHNR and FQNEAQ (reference sequence). The trim removed 6 bases at V and 3 bases at J, leaving 4 bases unmatched. As DNA, the CDR3 is TGTGCCAGCAGTTTCGACAGGGGCTACGAGCAGTACTTC. It codes for CASSFDRGYEQYF.

The chain couples TRBV20-1 to TRBJ1-1; D gene unclear. CDR1 and CDR2 from the germline V gene are DFQATT and SNEGSKA (reference sequence). The CDR3 is 13 amino acids. With 0 bases removed from V and 7 bases from J, the gap between germline ends came to 12 bases. CDR3: CSARDPPSGEAFF. CDR3 sequence (DNA): TGCAGTGCTAGAGACCCCCCCTCCGGTGAAGCTTTCTTT.

V gene TRBV6-5 combines with J gene TRBJ1-1; TRBD1 might be the D (5 bases). This CDR3 is built from 16 residues. Trimming removed 0 bases from V and 8 bases from J, with 19 bases in between. The germline V gene encodes CDR1 MNHEY and CDR2 SVGAGI. The chain's CDR3 is CASSYSLGQSEREAFF. The CDR3 DNA reads as TGTGCCAGCAGTTACTCTCTGGGGCAAAGCGAGAGGGAAGCTTTCTTT.

This clonotype was observed a handful of times. This chain uses TRBV12-3 or TRBV12-4 with TRBJ2-3; D is unclear. V was trimmed by 5 bases and J by 0 bases, leaving 6 bases between them. The CDR3 runs 13 residues. This CDR3 is CASSIESTDTQYF. In DNA form, the CDR3 reads TGTGCCAGCAGTATCGAGAGCACAGATACGCAGTATTTT.

The chain uses TRBV15 and TRBJ2-5, with a weak D call TRBD2 (5 bases). The CDR3 contains 12 residues. Germline CDR1 and CDR2: LNHNV and YYDKDF (reference sequence). V was trimmed by 5 bases and J by 4 bases, leaving 8 bases between them. CDR3: CATSAGGETQYF. CDR3 bases: TGTGCCACCAGCGCGGGTGGAGAGACCCAGTACTTC.

V is TRBV5-1 and J is TRBJ1-2; TRBD1 is a possible D gene (5 bases). CDR1 is SGHRS and CDR2 is YFSETQ in the germline V gene. V dropped 0 bases and J dropped 7 bases, with 10 bases sitting between them. This CDR3 is 13 amino acids long. CDR3 DNA sequence: TGCGCCAGCAGCTTGGCCGGGGACGGTGGCTACACCTTC. Its translation is CASSLAGDGGYTF. The whole variable domain, remainder taken from reference TRBV5-1 and TRBJ1-2, is KAGVTQTPRYLIKTRGQQVTLSCSPISGHRSVSWYQQTPGQGLQFLFEYFSETQRNKGNFPGRFSGRQFSNSRSEMNVSTLELGDSALYLCASSLAGDGGYTFGSGTRLTVV.

The table lists this clonotype with many counts. In DNA, the CDR3 is TGCGCCAGCAGCTTACAAAACACAGATACGCAGTATTTT. Encoded protein: CASSLQNTDTQYF. The chain has TRBV4-1 and TRBJ2-3, with no clear D. The ends were cut back, 5 bases at V and 2 bases at J, with 8 bases in the middle. The CDR3 is made up of 13 amino acids. Germline V lookup: CDR1 MGHRA, CDR2 YSYEKL.

The chain recombines TRBV20-1 with TRBJ1-2, with D possibly matching TRBD1 (6 bases). This CDR3 region has 15 residues. V shed 4 bases and J shed 2 bases, with 17 bases lying between them. The V gene's germline CDR1 is DFQATT and CDR2 SNEGSKA (reference sequence). CDR3 loop: CSAIPAPGANYGYTF. CDR3 bases: TGCAGTGCTATCCCCGCCCCAGGGGCAAACTATGGCTACACCTTC.

The rearrangement joins TRBV12-3 or TRBV12-4 to TRBJ2-3; 8 nucleotides match TRBD2. J gave up 2 bases and V 6 bases, and 7 bases lay outside the gene matches. This CDR3 is built from 15 residues. The CDR3 coding sequence is TGTGCCAGCAGCCCGGGAGGGTGGGCCACAGATACGCAGTATTTT. As protein: CASSPGGWATDTQYF.

V usage is TRBV5-1 and J usage is TRBJ2-1, with D tentatively TRBD2 (5 bases). The ends were cut back, 4 bases at V and 0 bases at J, with 11 bases in the middle. The CDR3 totals 15 residues. The germline CDR1 and CDR2 sequences are SGHRS and YFSETQ. The CDR3 region has the DNA TGCGCCAGCAGCCCGGGAATAAACTCCTACAATGAGCAGTTCTTC. Amino acids: CASSPGINSYNEQFF.

The genes are TRBV18 and TRBJ1-1; 8 bases agree with TRBD1. This CDR3 region has 16 residues. V lost 3 bases to trimming and J lost 1 base; unmatched junction nucleotides: 7. Germline V gene sequence: CDR1 KGHSH, CDR2 LQKENI. CDR3 DNA: TGTGCCAGCTCACCGTCCCGGGGGACAGGGAACACTGAAGCTTTCTTT. Encoded protein: CASSPSRGTGNTEAFF.

This clonotype was detected a few times. The rearrangement uses TRBV5-1 and TRBJ1-2; D remains ambiguous. V lost 5 bases, J lost 7 bases, and 18 bases lay in between. The CDR3 contains 14 residues. Per germline, CDR1 SGHRS and CDR2 YFSETQ. The CDR3: CASSPQDARSGYTF. The CDR3, as DNA: TGCGCCAGCAGTCCCCAGGACGCCCGGAGTGGCTACACCTTC.